The clone carrying this T cell receptor (beta chain) was observed at least ten times. Its specificity is not known. The sample belongs to a study of T cells in Graves' hyperthyroidism and ophthalmopathy. Study-wide points: Most expanded thyroid clonotypes above 0.001 also appeared in blood.

V lost 6 bases, J lost 2 bases, and 4 bases stayed unmatched. Germline CDR1 and CDR2: DFQATT and SNEGSKA (reference sequence). The CDR3 is 12 residues long. Regions amplified from RNA transcripts were the TCR beta CDR3 regions. First-round RT-PCR targeting the TCR CDR3 was performed with the HTBI primer set. TCRdb used MiXCR to reprocess the multiplex PCR reads, holding one entry per CDR3 protein. The data contain fewer than 650,000 distinct CDR3 sequences, about 14% of them seen just once; the ten biggest clones take up approximately 4.3%. The source material was blood. This TCR was recovered from a woman in her thirties or forties with Graves' ophthalmopathy. The chain has TRBV20-1 and TRBJ2-7, with 7 bases aligning to TRBD2. CDR3 DNA: TGCAGTGCGACCGGGAGGCCCTACGAGCAGTACTTC. This translates into CSATGRPYEQYF.